Each of the 18 T cell receptor beta chains below was sequenced from the same sample in a study of blood T cells in healthy people across ages. For the second PCR, which ran for about 7 to 11 cycles, a sample-barcoded 5' primer and a J-beta primer mix were used. MiXCR, applied by TCRdb to the 5' RACE reads, yields one record per CDR3 protein. The table lists more than 500,000 distinct CDR3 sequences, 25% to 30% of them singletons. The sequencing input was blood. The receptors here all came from a woman aged 70 to 79 in good health.

This clonotype was picked up many times. This chain links TRBV3-1 with TRBJ2-5, with a weak D call TRBD2 (6 bases). The germline V and J ends were trimmed by 2 bases and 4 bases, with 14 bases remaining between them. The CDR3 runs to 15 residues. Looked up from germline, CDR1 is LGHDT and CDR2 is YNNKEL (reference sequence). The CDR3 bases are TGTGCCAGCAGCCAATCCCGACCCGGGAGAGAGACCCAGTACTTC. Encoded protein: CASSQSRPGRETQYF.

About this clonotype: Lacking the conserved final phenylalanine or tryptophan, this CDR3 likely reflects a read error. The rearrangement links TRBV5-1 to TRBJ2-5; maybe TRBD1 (6 bases). Trimming took off 2 bases at V and 5 bases at J, with 13 bases between the two ends. The CDR3 is made up of 14 amino acids. Per germline, CDR1 SGHRS and CDR2 YFSETQ. The CDR3 DNA reads as TGCGCCAGCAGCTTAAACAGGGTGGGCGAGACCCAGTACCTC. Its translation: CASSLNRVGETQYL.

V usage is TRBV20-1 and J usage is TRBJ2-1; unclear D gene. The J call is doubtful: the DNA matches TRBJ2-5 better. The CDR3 has 16 residues. Germline CDR1 reads DFQATT; CDR2 reads SNEGSKA (reference sequence). The CDR3 here is CSASTSWAAEVRTQYF. As DNA, the CDR3 is TGCAGTGCTAGTACCTCTTGGGCGGCTGAAGTGAGGACCCAGTACTTC.

This clonotype showed up just a few times. The chain joins TRBV7-9 to TRBJ2-7; D not resolved. Trimming removed 2 bases from V and 5 bases from J, with 10 bases in between. The CDR3 has 13 residues. Germline V CDR1 and CDR2: SEHNR, FQNEAQ (reference sequence). CDR3 sequence reads: CASSLPWYDEQYF. The DNA of the CDR3 is TGTGCCAGCAGCTTACCATGGTACGACGAGCAGTACTTC.

This clonotype has only a few counts. Since the CDR3 does not end with the conserved phenylalanine or tryptophan, this likely comes from a read error. The chain joins TRBV29-1 to TRBJ1-5, with 10 bases matching TRBD1. There are 14 residues in the CDR3. Trimming cost V 6 bases and J 5 bases; bases outside gene matches: 7. Germline V gene sequence: CDR1 SQVTM, CDR2 ANQGSEA. CDR3 in DNA: TGCAGCGTGGCGACAGGGGGCAAGGATCAGCCCCAGCATCTT. It yields the protein CSVATGGKDQPQHL.

In this sample, this clonotype turned up a few times. V usage is TRBV15 and J usage is TRBJ2-1; no firm D call. Trimming took off 3 bases at V and 1 base at J, with 7 bases between the two ends. Germline V gene sequence: CDR1 LNHNV, CDR2 YYDKDF (reference sequence). This CDR3 is 14 amino acids long. The CDR3 DNA reads as TGTGCCACCAGCAGGGCAGGTTCCTACAATGAGCAGTTCTTC. Protein: CATSRAGSYNEQFF.

This clonotype was observed a handful of times. V and J are TRBV12-3 or TRBV12-4 and TRBJ1-3; TRBD1 matches at 7 bases. V gave up 5 bases and J gave up 0 bases; unmatched junction bases: 10. The CDR3 is 17 amino acids. DNA for the CDR3: TGTGCCAGCAGTGTGGGACAGCGAAGCCTCTCTGGAAACACCATATATTTT. It specifies CASSVGQRSLSGNTIYF.

This rearrangement joins TRBV3-1 to TRBJ1-1; D is undetermined. V lost 2 bases, J lost 3 bases, and 4 bases lay in between. The length of the CDR3 is 12 residues. Germline-derived CDR1 and CDR2 are LGHDT and YNNKEL (reference sequence). The chain's CDR3 is CASSQRDTEAFF. CDR3 bases: TGTGCCAGCAGCCAAAGGGACACTGAAGCTTTCTTT.

The chain links TRBV20-1 to TRBJ2-3, with 10 bases that match TRBD2. V lost 5 bases and J lost 3; bases outside the gene matches: 8. In germline, CDR1 is DFQATT, CDR2 SNEGSKA (reference sequence). CDR3 length: 15 amino acids. The DNA for the CDR3 is TGCAGTGCTGGGAAACTAGCGGGGAGGACAGATACGCAGTATTTT. It yields the protein CSAGKLAGRTDTQYF.

This clonotype showed up just a few times. The chain recombines TRBV4-1 with TRBJ2-3; D remains unclear. V shed 0 bases and J shed 7 bases, with 14 bases lying between them. CDR3 length: 15 residues. Looked up from germline, CDR1 is MGHRA and CDR2 is YSYEKL. The DNA for the CDR3 is TGCGCCAGCAGCCAAGACTTGGAAACGCCCAATACGCAGTATTTT. Translation: CASSQDLETPNTQYF.

This clonotype turned up a few times. The V and J genes are TRBV7-2 and TRBJ2-3; 7 bases match TRBD1. Looked up from germline, CDR1 is SGHTA and CDR2 is FQGNSA. V trimming: 3 bases; J trimming: 3 bases; junction bases outside the gene matches: 3. This CDR3 has 14 residues. This CDR3 reads CASSFMDRTDTQYF. The CDR3 bases are TGTGCCAGCAGCTTTATGGACAGGACAGATACGCAGTATTTT.

The chain uses TRBV20-1 and TRBJ1-3; D is unresolved. CDR1 and CDR2 (germline): DFQATT, SNEGSKA (reference sequence). V lost 1 base and J 4 bases, leaving 8 bases between the germline ends. CDR3 length equals 13 residues. Here the CDR3 reads CSARGFDGNTIYF. CDR3 coding DNA: TGCAGTGCTAGAGGGTTTGACGGAAACACCATATATTTT.

This clonotype was recorded a few times. The chain has TRBV20-1 and TRBJ2-7; 10 bases map to TRBD1. The CDR3 is made up of 14 amino acids. Per germline, CDR1 DFQATT and CDR2 SNEGSKA (reference sequence). V was pared by 3 bases and J by 10 bases, with 12 bases of the junction left unmatched. The CDR3 sequence is CSASFPGQGLEQYF. Here the CDR3 DNA reads TGCAGTGCTAGCTTTCCGGGACAGGGGTTGGAACAGTACTTC.

This clonotype was counted a few times. The chain combines TRBV19 with TRBJ1-4, with 10 bases identical to TRBD1. The J segment lost 3 bases and the V segment lost 6 bases, leaving 4 bases of the junction unmatched. Germline-derived CDR1 and CDR2 are LNHDA and SQIVND (reference sequence). This CDR3 region has 15 residues. The CDR3 region has the DNA TGTGCCAGTAGGGACAGGGGGGAGGCTAATGAAAAACTGTTTTTT. Amino acids: CASRDRGEANEKLFF.

This clonotype was detected many times. The V call is TRBV6-5, the J call TRBJ1-2; a possible D gene is TRBD1 (6 bases). The CDR3 totals 15 residues. Looked up from germline, CDR1 is MNHEY and CDR2 is SVGAGI. Trimming took off 5 bases at V and 4 bases at J, with 17 bases between the two ends. The CDR3 protein is CASSHLLGAAYGYTF. CDR3 sequence (DNA): TGTGCCAGCAGTCATCTCTTGGGGGCGGCCTATGGCTACACCTTC.

This clonotype occurred many times. This chain connects TRBV4-1 to TRBJ2-1, with 7 bases matching TRBD2. V gave up 0 bases and J gave up 8 bases; unmatched junction bases: 4. The CDR3 runs 14 residues. Germline CDR1 MGHRA, CDR2 YSYEKL. The CDR3 DNA reads TGCGCCAGCAGCCAAGAGAGCGGGGCCGATGAGCAGTTCTTC. Encoded protein: CASSQESGADEQFF.

On this clonotype: One base away lies a much larger clone, so this may be a sequencing read error. This chain uses TRBV6-1 with TRBJ1-1; 10 bases match TRBD1. The CDR3 loop spans 13 amino acids. The germline V gene has CDR1 MNHNS and CDR2 SASEGT. V lost 7 bases, J lost 4 bases, and 3 bases stayed unmatched. Here the CDR3 reads CASTWTGGTEAFF. Here the CDR3 DNA reads TGTGCCAGCACCTGGACAGGGGGCACTGAAGCTTTCTTT.

This clonotype turned up a few times. This chain connects TRBV10-3 to TRBJ1-5; D unresolved. CDR1 ENHRY and CDR2 SYGVKD come from the germline V gene. This CDR3 is built from 15 residues. V lost 0 bases to trimming and J lost 6 bases, with 12 bases between them. For the CDR3, the DNA is TGTGCCATCAGTGAGTCCTTAACCAAGGGTCAGCCCCAGCATTTT. This encodes CAISESLTKGQPQHF.